The clone carrying this T cell receptor beta chain has only one observation. The CDR3 contains 18 residues. V was shortened by 4 bases and J by 6 bases, with 28 bases between the two germline ends. From germline, CDR1 is SGHRS and CDR2 YFSETQ. This entry comes from a study of blood T cell repertoires in COVID-19. Study-wide context: Samples representing acute and convalescent COVID-19 were sourced from the United States, Italy and Spain. PBMCs, B-cell-depleted T cells, or T cells provided the cDNA or gDNA that made up the material.

Methods used by the authors: Counts of nucleated cells, estimated from reference gene primer amplification, were obtained. TCRdb keeps only in-frame clones here, not all; method: immunoSEQ multiplex PCR. The V and J calls and clone size are taken from that table; D and trimming were inferred from the DNA. The profile shows about 160,000 clones, 60% to 80% of them singletons. The sequencing sample was made of peripheral blood. This TCR was sampled from a man in his 70s with acute or convalescent COVID-19. The chain employs TRBV5-1 and TRBJ1-2; weak D call: TRBD1 (6 bases). The CDR3 DNA sequence: TGCGCCAGCAGCCCTGGGGGGGGCGATTCCCCGGTAGTGAATGGCTACACCTTC. Translated: CASSPGGGDSPVVNGYTF.